Each of the 13 T cell receptor beta chains below was sequenced from the same sample in a study of T cell repertoires in cytomegalovirus infection. TCRdb ran MiXCR on the reads and lists one entry per CDR3 protein. This repertoire shows about 900,000 distinct CDR3 sequences, roughly 30% found once; its top ten account for about 14%. Antigen specificity for these receptors is unknown. This specimen consisted of cultured CD8+ T cells from PBMCs, obtained from culture after CMV antigen stimulation. These receptor sequences come from a human donor in good health (CMV status not recorded). Some clones in this sample may be carry-over from other donors' samples.

This clonotype was counted at least ten times. The V gene is TRBV12-3 or TRBV12-4, the J gene TRBJ1-5; D gene ambiguous. Trimming left V 3 bases short and J 5 bases short, with 17 bases between. The CDR3 covers 16 residues. CDR3 sequence: CASSFSRVGWDQPQHF. In nucleotides, the CDR3 is TGTGCCAGCAGTTTCTCCCGAGTTGGGTGGGATCAGCCCCAGCATTTT.

The chain links TRBV7-8 to TRBJ1-5; perhaps TRBD1 as D (6 bases). The CDR3 is 15 amino acids. The germline V and J ends were trimmed by 5 bases and 6 bases, with 17 bases remaining between them. The germline CDR1 and CDR2 sequences are SGHVS and FQNEAQ. The CDR3 nucleotides are TGTGCCAGCAGCCAATTGAGATCAGGGGCTCAGCCCCAGCATTTT. It translates to CASSQLRSGAQPQHF.

This clonotype has only a few counts. The V gene is TRBV7-9, the J gene TRBJ1-2, with 7 positions matching TRBD1. Germline-derived CDR1 and CDR2 are SEHNR and FQNEAQ (reference sequence). V gave up 2 bases and J gave up 3 bases; unmatched junction bases: 15. The CDR3 runs 18 residues. The CDR3 region is CASSLTYLPPDRDYGYTF. The DNA for the CDR3 is TGTGCCAGCAGCTTAACTTACCTTCCTCCAGACAGGGACTATGGCTACACCTTC. The whole variable domain, remainder taken from reference TRBV7-9 and TRBJ1-2, is DTGVSQNPRHKITKRGQNVTFRCDPISEHNRLYWYRQTLGQGPEFLTYFQNEAQLEKSRLLSDRFSAERPKGSFSTLEIQRTEQGDSAMYLCASSLTYLPPDRDYGYTFGSGTRLTVV.

A single count supports this clonotype. The chain employs TRBV20-1 and TRBJ2-7; possible D gene TRBD1, 5 bases. V lost 0 bases to trimming and J lost 3 bases, with 12 bases between them. CDR3 length equals 14 residues. Germline CDR1 and CDR2: DFQATT and SNEGSKA (reference sequence). The CDR3 loop is CSARDQDIGYEQYF. As DNA, the CDR3 is TGCAGTGCTAGAGATCAGGACATCGGCTACGAGCAGTACTTC.

The gene calls are TRBV7-9 and TRBJ1-2; weak D call: TRBD1 (6 bases). The CDR3 has 12 residues. The germline gives CDR1 SEHNR, CDR2 FQNEAQ (reference sequence). The germline V and J ends were trimmed by 5 bases and 8 bases, with 12 bases remaining between them. CDR3 region: CASSPDSLGYTF. The CDR3 DNA reads TGTGCCAGCAGCCCGGACAGCCTGGGCTACACCTTC.

V and J are TRBV24-1 and TRBJ2-5; D is uncertain. Germline V lookup: CDR1 KGHDR, CDR2 SFDVKD. CDR3 length equals 16 residues. The germline V and J ends were trimmed by 5 bases and 1 base, with 16 bases remaining between them. The CDR3 region has the DNA TGTGCCACCAGTGGCCCCTGGGAAGAAACCCAAGAGACCCAGTACTTC. As protein: CATSGPWEETQETQYF.

In this sample, this clonotype turned up many times. V gene TRBV5-4 combines with J gene TRBJ2-5; either TRBD1 or TRBD2 may fit D (5 bases each). Germline values: CDR1 SGHNT, CDR2 YYREEE (reference sequence). This CDR3 has 17 residues. V gave up 1 base and J gave up 9 bases, with 25 bases separating them. The CDR3 loop is CASSLWGSLTATGAQYF. The CDR3 nucleotides are TGTGCCAGCAGCTTGTGGGGCAGCCTGACAGCGACCGGGGCCCAGTACTTC.

This clonotype showed up just a few times. V is TRBV29-1 and J is TRBJ1-1; TRBD1 is a possible D gene (5 bases). Per the germline V gene, CDR1 is SQVTM and CDR2 is ANQGSEA. Trimming cost V 8 bases and J 4 bases, with 23 bases left between them. The CDR3 consists of 15 residues. In DNA, the CDR3 is TGCAGCTTTATTGAAAGCAGGGCGAGGGTCACTGAAGCTTTCTTT. The encoded protein is CSFIESRARVTEAFF.

The gene calls are TRBV9 and TRBJ2-2, with D unresolved. The CDR3 is 12 residues long. V lost 5 bases and J lost 5, with 7 bases in between. CDR1 is SGDLS and CDR2 is YYNGEE in the germline V gene. In DNA form, the CDR3 reads TGTGCCAGCAGGGGCTGGACCGGGGAGCTGTTTTTT. As protein: CASRGWTGELFF.

This clonotype was found many times. V is TRBV7-8 and J is TRBJ1-5; D perhaps matches TRBD1 (6 bases). The CDR3 totals 18 residues. Trimming cost V 1 base and J 1 base, with 17 bases left between them. The germline V gene encodes CDR1 SGHVS and CDR2 FQNEAQ. In DNA, the CDR3 is TGTGCCAGCAGCTTAGATTCCCCGGGCACAGGGAGCAATCAGCCCCAGCATTTT. Its translation is CASSLDSPGTGSNQPQHF.

The chain carries TRBV7-6 and TRBJ1-2, with no clear D. Trimming pared 2 bases from V and 7 bases from J, leaving 23 bases between. The CDR3 covers 17 residues. From germline, CDR1 is SGHVS and CDR2 FNYEAQ. CDR3 sequence reads: CASSLQRVPSSGSGYTF. For the CDR3, the DNA is TGTGCCAGCAGCTTACAACGGGTACCATCCTCCGGTTCTGGCTACACCTTC.

This sequence joins TRBV6-5 and TRBJ2-7; TRBD2 might be the D (7 bases). Germline V lookup: CDR1 MNHEY, CDR2 SVGAGI. The V end was cut by 2 bases, the J end by 3 bases, with 17 bases between. The CDR3 loop spans 16 amino acids. The CDR3 protein is CASSYTGGLNVYEQYF. The CDR3 DNA reads TGTGCCAGCAGTTACACGGGGGGCCTGAATGTCTACGAGCAGTACTTC.

This clonotype appeared many times. This chain links TRBV7-9 with TRBJ2-7; D gene uncertain. Between the trimmed V and J ends, which lost 5 bases and 3 bases, there was a span of 8 bases. The CDR3 has 12 amino acids. Germline V gives CDR1 SEHNR, CDR2 FQNEAQ (reference sequence). CDR3 region: CASSLGYYEQYV. CDR3 DNA: TGTGCCAGCAGCCTCGGGTACTACGAGCAGTACGTC.